Listed below are T cell receptor beta chains from one sample, sequenced in a study of T cell responses to AZD1222 COVID-19 vaccine. Some clones are missing from TCRdb's copy, which holds only in-frame ones; the method was immunoSEQ multiplex PCR. The sample lists some 200,000 clones, 90% to 95% seen once, with approximately 3.9% in the top ten. The sequencing here drew on peripheral blood, taken on day 0 of AZD1222 vaccination. These TCRs come from an adult in good health. The CDR3 runs from the conserved cysteine through the conserved F or W. Each record gives: V gene, D gene, J gene, CDR3 protein. The D gene is left open where the match is weak.

TRBV6-5,NA,TRBJ1-2,CASSYSNSDFNYGYTF
TRBV2,NA,TRBJ2-7,CASMDRPPGYEQYF
TRBV7-9,TRBD1,TRBJ1-1,CASSLLQGHTEAFF
TRBV6-1,NA,TRBJ1-1,CASSEAGGLGSNTEAFF
TRBV2,TRBD1,TRBJ2-2,CASRAGQGAAYVNTGELFF
TRBV24-1,NA,TRBJ2-1,CATSGIGGDSYNEQFF
TRBV5-8,TRBD2,TRBJ2-1,CASSLGDLAGYTNEQFF
TRBV19,NA,TRBJ2-2,CASKPRGPGGELFF
TRBV3-1/TRBV3-2,NA,TRBJ1-2,CASSQDTNRGYTF
TRBV5-8,TRBD1,TRBJ2-1,CASSPLDRPAYNEQFF
TRBV2,NA,TRBJ1-1,CASSRSGVLISEAFF
TRBV24-1,NA,TRBJ1-1,CATSGVAADEAFF
TRBV27,NA,TRBJ2-7,CASSLILAPYEQYF
TRBV19,NA,TRBJ1-2,CASSKGGYGYTF
TRBV7-8,NA,TRBJ2-1,CASSFSLSGLYNEQFF
TRBV7-9,NA,TRBJ1-1,CASSFPRASTEAFF
TRBV5-1,NA,TRBJ2-7,CASSLEGRSSYEQYF
TRBV18,NA,TRBJ2-1,CASSPVGGPGDEQFF
TRBV27,NA,TRBJ1-1,CASTPGLNTEAFF
TRBV6-5,NA,TRBJ1-1,CASSRRGYTEAFF
TRBV3-1/TRBV3-2,NA,TRBJ1-2,CASSQDPSGYTF
TRBV5-1,NA,TRBJ1-4,CASSLVPGRNEKLFF
TRBV4-1,TRBD1,TRBJ2-1,CASSRGTGTGRDEQFF
TRBV5-1,NA,TRBJ1-2,CASSWGRGTNYGYTF
TRBV2,TRBD1,TRBJ1-5,CASSRQGISNQPQHF
TRBV19,NA,TRBJ1-4,CATLNTAGEKLFF
TRBV19,NA,TRBJ1-1,CALRGGGHDEAFF
TRBV6-4,TRBD1,TRBJ2-1,CASSEETGGHNEQFF
TRBV20-1,NA,TRBJ1-5,CSVPGEPQHF
TRBV29-1,NA,TRBJ2-5,CSAIAESGTQYF
TRBV5-1,TRBD2,TRBJ2-5,CASRKYSGGQETQYF
TRBV10-2,NA,TRBJ1-2,CASSDPVDFGYTF
TRBV11-1,NA,TRBJ1-1,CASSTHRAEAFF
TRBV11-2,TRBD1,TRBJ1-2,CASSPGTGAGGYTF
TRBV10-1,NA,TRBJ2-3,CASSEGSIGNTQYF
TRBV10-2,NA,TRBJ1-6,CASSESSSPLHF
TRBV2,TRBD1,TRBJ1-1,CASSLDRGGTEAFF
TRBV6-5,TRBD1,TRBJ2-5,CASSYDRGRGETQYF
TRBV6-5,NA,TRBJ1-2,CASRTGSYGYTF
TRBV20-1,NA,TRBJ2-1,CSASIRGAQFF
TRBV28,TRBD1,TRBJ1-5,CASSPSRDRGIHQPQHF
TRBV5-1,TRBD1,TRBJ1-2,CASSWAGGQNYGYTF
TRBV11-2,NA,TRBJ1-2,CASSLRQRGGYTF
TRBV27,NA,TRBJ1-5,CASSLGQIGPQHF
TRBV6-4,NA,TRBJ1-5,CASSDSQGWGNQPQHF
TRBV10-3,NA,TRBJ1-2,CAISESAYGYTF
TRBV5-1,NA,TRBJ1-1,CASSLVGASSMNTEAFF
TRBV14,NA,TRBJ2-5,CASSHGITGLGETQYF
TRBV14,TRBD1,TRBJ1-2,CASSQNRGQLNYGYTF
TRBV7-6,TRBD1,TRBJ1-1,CASSLAQQGLLNTEAFF
TRBV19,NA,TRBJ2-5,CASSIDQTSGKETQYF
TRBV5-6,NA,TRBJ2-3,CASSLAGADTQYF
TRBV7-2,NA,TRBJ2-7,CASSLGRQGHEQYF